Below are 11 T cell receptor beta chains sequenced from a single sample in a study of shared clonotypes between healthy human individuals. Libraries were prepared by immunoSEQ multiplex PCR; TCRdb keeps only in-frame clonotypes and omits some of them. The sample holds millions of clones, approximately 95% seen once. Sample: naive CD4+ T cells from PBMCs. Described subset: CD45RA+ positively selected. The receptors here all came from a man aged 18 to 29 in good health. Some clones in this sample may be carry-over from other donors' samples.

The table lists this clone with a count of one. V gene TRBV6-1 combines with J gene TRBJ2-7; tentative D call: TRBD1 (5 bases). The V gene's germline CDR1 is MNHNS and CDR2 SASEGT. The CDR3 runs 15 residues. The V and J ends lost 5 bases and 2 bases respectively, with 16 bases between them. CDR3 in amino acids: CASSTPLGQPYEQYF. The CDR3 DNA follows: TGTGCCAGCAGTACTCCCTTAGGACAACCCTACGAGCAGTACTTC.

This chain links TRBV9 with TRBJ2-1; tentatively, D is TRBD1 (5 bases). This CDR3 has 18 amino acids. The V end was cut by 3 bases, the J end by 0 bases, with 19 bases between. CDR1 and CDR2 from the germline V gene are SGDLS and YYNGEE. The CDR3 loop is CASSAEIGQSDSYNEQFF. The DNA of the CDR3 is TGTGCCAGCAGCGCCGAGATAGGACAATCCGACTCCTACAATGAGCAGTTCTTC.

For this clone: The sample contains more than one DNA sequence encoding this CDR3. The chain has TRBV9 and TRBJ1-1, with TRBD1 matching over 8 bases. After removal of 4 bases from V and 2 bases from J, the junction contained 7 bases not matched to a gene. Germline CDR1 is SGDLS and CDR2 is YYNGEE. CDR3 size: 15 residues. In DNA form, the CDR3 reads TGTGCCAGCAGCCCGAGAGGACAGGGCAACACTGAAGCTTTCTTT. It translates to CASSPRGQGNTEAFF.

The chain is built from TRBV18 and TRBJ2-3; D is perhaps TRBD2 (5 bases). CDR3 size: 15 residues. The germline V gene encodes CDR1 KGHSH and CDR2 LQKENI. The V end was cut by 3 bases, the J end by 5 bases, with 15 bases between. The DNA for the CDR3 is TGTGCCAGCTCACCCGATTATATACGGGAAGATACGCAGTATTTT. This encodes CASSPDYIREDTQYF.

This chain joins TRBV5-4 and TRBJ2-1; possible D gene TRBD1, 6 bases. The germline V gene encodes CDR1 SGHNT and CDR2 YYREEE (reference sequence). The CDR3 has 15 residues. V was pared by 4 bases and J by 2 bases, with 13 bases between. CDR3 sequence: CASSTDPGAYNEQFF. CDR3 DNA: TGTGCCAGCAGCACAGACCCAGGGGCCTACAATGAGCAGTTCTTC.

The J gene is TRBJ2-5, the V gene TRBV5-1; unclear D gene. Germline V lookup: CDR1 SGHRS, CDR2 YFSETQ. The CDR3 totals 13 residues. Between the trimmed V and J ends, which lost 2 bases and 1 base, there was a span of 6 bases. The CDR3 loop reads CASSFTSQETQYF. DNA for the CDR3: TGCGCCAGCAGCTTTACTTCCCAAGAGACCCAGTACTTC.

As to this clone: Other nucleotide sequences from this sample produce the same CDR3. This chain links TRBV7-2 with TRBJ2-5; D is perhaps TRBD1 or TRBD2 (6 bases each). Germline V CDR1 and CDR2: SGHTA, FQGNSA. CDR3 length: 14 amino acids. The germline V and J ends were trimmed by 2 bases and 4 bases, with 11 bases remaining between them. The CDR3 region is CASSLRGAGETQYF. The CDR3 DNA reads TGTGCCAGCAGCTTAAGGGGGGCTGGAGAGACCCAGTACTTC.

The chain uses TRBV5-1 and TRBJ2-5, with 7 bases that match TRBD1. The length of the CDR3 is 15 residues. Germline CDR1 is SGHRS and CDR2 is YFSETQ. V dropped 4 bases and J dropped 5; count of bases not matched to a gene: 11. Written as DNA, the CDR3 is TGCGCCAGCAGCACGGGATTAACAGGGGTGGAGACCCAGTACTTC. It encodes CASSTGLTGVETQYF.

This clone was detected once. J is TRBJ1-5 and V is TRBV5-1; 7 nucleotides agree with TRBD1. V lost 0 bases and J lost 3; bases outside the gene matches: 3. This CDR3 spans 15 amino acids. Germline CDR1 and CDR2: SGHRS and YFSETQ. CDR3 DNA: TGCGCCAGCAGCTTGGAGGGGGCTGCCAATCAGCCCCAGCATTTT. Its translation: CASSLEGAANQPQHF.

Worth noting for this clone: The same CDR3 arises from other DNA sequences in this sample as well. The rearrangement joins TRBV5-1 to TRBJ2-3; D call uncertain. The CDR3 has 11 amino acids. The germline V gene encodes CDR1 SGHRS and CDR2 YFSETQ. Trimming stripped 4 bases from V and 5 bases from J, with 5 bases between. CDR3 DNA: TGCGCCAGCAGCGCCGGAGATACGCAGTATTTT. Encoded protein: CASSAGDTQYF.

This clone appeared once. V usage is TRBV6-6 and J usage is TRBJ2-7; 12 bases are a match to TRBD2. The CDR3 runs to 16 residues. CDR1 MNHNY and CDR2 SVGAGI come from the germline V gene (reference sequence). J gave up 1 base and V 10 bases, and 11 bases lay outside the gene matches. CDR3 loop: CATRTSGIPSSYEQYF. CDR3 nucleotide sequence: TGTGCCACCCGGACTAGCGGGATTCCTTCATCCTACGAGCAGTACTTC.